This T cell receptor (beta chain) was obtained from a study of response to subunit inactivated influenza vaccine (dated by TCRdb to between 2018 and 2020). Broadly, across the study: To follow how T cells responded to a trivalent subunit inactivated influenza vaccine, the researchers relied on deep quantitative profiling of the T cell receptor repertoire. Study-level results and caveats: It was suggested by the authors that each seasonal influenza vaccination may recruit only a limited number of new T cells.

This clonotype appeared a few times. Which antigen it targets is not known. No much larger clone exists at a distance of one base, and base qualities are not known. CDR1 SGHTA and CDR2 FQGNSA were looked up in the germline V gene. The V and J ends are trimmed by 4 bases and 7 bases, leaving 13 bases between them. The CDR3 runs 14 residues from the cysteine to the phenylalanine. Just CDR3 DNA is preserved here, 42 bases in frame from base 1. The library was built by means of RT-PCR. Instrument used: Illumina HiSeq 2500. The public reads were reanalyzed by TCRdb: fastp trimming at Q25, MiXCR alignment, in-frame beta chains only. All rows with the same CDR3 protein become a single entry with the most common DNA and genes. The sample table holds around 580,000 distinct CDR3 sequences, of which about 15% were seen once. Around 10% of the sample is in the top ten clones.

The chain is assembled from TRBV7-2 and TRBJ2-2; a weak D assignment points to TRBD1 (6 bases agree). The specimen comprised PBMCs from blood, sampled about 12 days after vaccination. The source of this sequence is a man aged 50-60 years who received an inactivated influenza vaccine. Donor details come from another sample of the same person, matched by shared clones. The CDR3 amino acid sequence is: CASSSGVYGGELFF. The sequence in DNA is TGTGCCAGCAGCTCAGGGGTTTATGGCGGGGAGCTGTTTTTT.